This T cell receptor (beta chain) was identified in a study of T cell changes during pregnancy in multiple sclerosis. Data came from immunoSEQ multiplex PCR; TCRdb stores just in-frame clones and leaves some out. The sample consists of about 16,000 clones, almost 96% of them appearing once. Germline loops: CDR1 SGHRS, CDR2 YFSETQ. The CDR3 extends over 18 amino acids. V gave up 0 bases and J gave up 7 bases; unmatched junction bases: 13. This chain uses TRBV5-1 with TRBJ2-1, with 10 bases aligning to TRBD2. The TCR was taken from a female donor with multiple sclerosis, enrolled in a pregnancy study. The specimen comprised peripheral blood, sampled in the third trimester of pregnancy. CDR3 DNA sequence: TGCGCCAGCAGCTTGGCCCTGTCTAGCGGGGGCTCTGGGAATGAGCAGTTCTTC. Translation gives CASSLALSSGGSGNEQFF.